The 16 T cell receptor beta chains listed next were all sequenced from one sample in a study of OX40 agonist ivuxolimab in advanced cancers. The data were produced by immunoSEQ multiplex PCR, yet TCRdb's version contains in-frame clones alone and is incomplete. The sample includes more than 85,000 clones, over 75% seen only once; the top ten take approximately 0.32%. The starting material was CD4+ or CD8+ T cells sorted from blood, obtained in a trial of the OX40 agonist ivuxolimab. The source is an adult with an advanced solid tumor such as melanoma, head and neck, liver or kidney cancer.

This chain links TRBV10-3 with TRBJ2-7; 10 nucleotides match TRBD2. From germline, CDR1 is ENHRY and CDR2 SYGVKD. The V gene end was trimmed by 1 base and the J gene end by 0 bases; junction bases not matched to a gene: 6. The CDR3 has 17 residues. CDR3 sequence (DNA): TGTGCCATCAGTGAGTTCCCCTCTAGCGGGAGCTCCTACGAGCAGTACTTC. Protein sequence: CAISEFPSSGSSYEQYF.

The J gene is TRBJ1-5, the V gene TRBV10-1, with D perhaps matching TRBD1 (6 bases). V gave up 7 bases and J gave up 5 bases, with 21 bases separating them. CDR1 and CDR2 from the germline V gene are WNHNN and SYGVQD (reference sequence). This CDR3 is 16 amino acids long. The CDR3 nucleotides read TGCGCCAGCATCGAGGGGGAATTGGTAGAGGATCAGCCCCAGCATTTT. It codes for CASIEGELVEDQPQHF.

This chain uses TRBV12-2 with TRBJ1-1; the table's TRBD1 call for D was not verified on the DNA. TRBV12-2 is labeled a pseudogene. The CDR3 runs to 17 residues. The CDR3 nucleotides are TGTGCAAGTCGCTTAGCTTCACAGGGGGGGGCGAACACTGAAGCTTTCTTT. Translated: CASRLASQGGANTEAFF.

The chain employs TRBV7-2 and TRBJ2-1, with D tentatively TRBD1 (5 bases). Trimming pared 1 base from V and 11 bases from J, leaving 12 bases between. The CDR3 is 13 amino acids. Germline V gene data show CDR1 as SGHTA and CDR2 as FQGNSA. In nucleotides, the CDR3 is TGTGCCAGCAGCTTAGGTCGCAGGGTAAAGCAGTTCTTC. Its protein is CASSLGRRVKQFF.

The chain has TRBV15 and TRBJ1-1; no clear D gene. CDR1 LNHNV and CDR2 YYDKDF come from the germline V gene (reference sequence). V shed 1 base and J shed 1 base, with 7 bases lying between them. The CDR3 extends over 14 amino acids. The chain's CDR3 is CATSRGYANTEAFF. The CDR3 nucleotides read TGTGCCACCAGCAGAGGCTACGCGAACACTGAAGCTTTCTTT. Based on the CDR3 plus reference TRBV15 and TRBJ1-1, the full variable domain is DAMVIQNPRYQVTQFGKPVTLSCSQTLNHNVMYWYQQKSSQAPKLLFHYYDKDFNNEADTPDNFQSRRPNTSFCFLDIRSPGLGDTAMYLCATSRGYANTEAFFGQGTRLTVV.

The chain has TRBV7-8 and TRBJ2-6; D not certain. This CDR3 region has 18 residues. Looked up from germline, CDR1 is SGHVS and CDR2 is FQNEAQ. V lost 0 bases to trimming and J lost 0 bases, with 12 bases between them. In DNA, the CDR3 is TGTGCCAGCAGCTTAGCGGGAAAGACCCTCTCTGGGGCCAACGTCCTGACTTTC. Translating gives CASSLAGKTLSGANVLTF.

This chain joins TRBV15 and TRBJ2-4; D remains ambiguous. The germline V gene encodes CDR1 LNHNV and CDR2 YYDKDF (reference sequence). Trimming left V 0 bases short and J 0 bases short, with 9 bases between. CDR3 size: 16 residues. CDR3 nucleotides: TGTGCCACCAGCAGAGATAGACTCCTAGCCAAAAACATTCAGTACTTC. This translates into CATSRDRLLAKNIQYF. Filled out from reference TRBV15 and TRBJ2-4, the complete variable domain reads DAMVIQNPRYQVTQFGKPVTLSCSQTLNHNVMYWYQQKSSQAPKLLFHYYDKDFNNEADTPDNFQSRRPNTSFCFLDIRSPGLGDTAMYLCATSRDRLLAKNIQYFGAGTRLSVL.

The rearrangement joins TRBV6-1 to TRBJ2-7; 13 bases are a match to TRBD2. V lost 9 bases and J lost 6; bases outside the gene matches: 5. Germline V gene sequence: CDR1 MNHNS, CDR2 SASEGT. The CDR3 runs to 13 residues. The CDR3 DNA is TGTGCCAGTACTAGCGGGAGGGACTTCGAGCAGTACTTC. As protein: CASTSGRDFEQYF.

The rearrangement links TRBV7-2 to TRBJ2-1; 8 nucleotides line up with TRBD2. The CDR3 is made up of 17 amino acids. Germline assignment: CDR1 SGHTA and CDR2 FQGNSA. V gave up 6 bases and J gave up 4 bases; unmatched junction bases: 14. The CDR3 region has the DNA TGTGCCAGCAGGGGCCGGGGGAGTAGCGGGACGTACAATGAGCAGTTCTTC. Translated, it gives CASRGRGSSGTYNEQFF.

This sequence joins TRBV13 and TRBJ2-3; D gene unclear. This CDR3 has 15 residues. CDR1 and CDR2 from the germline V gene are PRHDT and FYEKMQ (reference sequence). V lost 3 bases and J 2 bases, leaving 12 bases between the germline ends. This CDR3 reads CASSFFRTNTDTQYF. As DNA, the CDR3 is TGTGCCAGCAGCTTTTTCCGGACCAACACAGATACGCAGTATTTT.

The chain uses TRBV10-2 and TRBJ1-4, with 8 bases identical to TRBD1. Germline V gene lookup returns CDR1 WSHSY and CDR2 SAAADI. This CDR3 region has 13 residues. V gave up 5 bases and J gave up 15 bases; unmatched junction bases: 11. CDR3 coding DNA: TGCGCCAGCAGTCAGGGACAGGCCGTTGGGGTGTTTTTT. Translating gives CASSQGQAVGVFF.

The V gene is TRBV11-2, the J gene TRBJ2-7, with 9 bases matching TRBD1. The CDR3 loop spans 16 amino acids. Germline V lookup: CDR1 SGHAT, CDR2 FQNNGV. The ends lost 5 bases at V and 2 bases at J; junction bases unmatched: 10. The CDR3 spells CASSPLGGTGPYEQYF. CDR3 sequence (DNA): TGTGCCAGCAGCCCCCTGGGCGGGACAGGGCCCTACGAGCAGTACTTC.

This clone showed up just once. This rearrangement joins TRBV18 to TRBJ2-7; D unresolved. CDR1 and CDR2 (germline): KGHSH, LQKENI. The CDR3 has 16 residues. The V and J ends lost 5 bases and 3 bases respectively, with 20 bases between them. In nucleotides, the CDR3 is TGTGCCAGCTCATTTACTGGTGCCTCGGTCCTCTACGAGCAGTACTTC. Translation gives CASSFTGASVLYEQYF.

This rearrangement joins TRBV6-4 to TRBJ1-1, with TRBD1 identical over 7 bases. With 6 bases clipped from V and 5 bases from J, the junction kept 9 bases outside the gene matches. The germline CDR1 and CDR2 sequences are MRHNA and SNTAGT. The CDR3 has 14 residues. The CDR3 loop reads CASRSQGSGTEAFF. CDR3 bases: TGTGCCAGCAGATCACAGGGGTCGGGGACTGAAGCTTTCTTT.

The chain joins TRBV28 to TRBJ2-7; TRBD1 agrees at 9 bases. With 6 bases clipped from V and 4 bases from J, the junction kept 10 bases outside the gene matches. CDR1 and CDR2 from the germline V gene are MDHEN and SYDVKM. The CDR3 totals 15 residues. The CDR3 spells CASSFTGTGSYEQYF. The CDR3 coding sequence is TGTGCCAGCAGCTTCACCGGGACAGGGAGTTACGAGCAGTACTTC. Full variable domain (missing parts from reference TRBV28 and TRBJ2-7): DVKVTQSSRYLVKRTGEKVFLECVQDMDHENMFWYRQDPGLGLRLIYFSYDVKMKEKGDIPEGYSVSREKKERFSLILESASTNQTSMYLCASSFTGTGSYEQYFGPGTRLTVT.

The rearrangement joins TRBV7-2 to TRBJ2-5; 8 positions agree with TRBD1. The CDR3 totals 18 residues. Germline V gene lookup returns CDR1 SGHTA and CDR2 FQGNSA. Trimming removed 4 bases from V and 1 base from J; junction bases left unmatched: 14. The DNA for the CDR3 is TGTGCCAGCAGCTCGGTTGGCGGACAGGGAGTTCCCCAAGAGACCCAGTACTTC. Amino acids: CASSSVGGQGVPQETQYF.